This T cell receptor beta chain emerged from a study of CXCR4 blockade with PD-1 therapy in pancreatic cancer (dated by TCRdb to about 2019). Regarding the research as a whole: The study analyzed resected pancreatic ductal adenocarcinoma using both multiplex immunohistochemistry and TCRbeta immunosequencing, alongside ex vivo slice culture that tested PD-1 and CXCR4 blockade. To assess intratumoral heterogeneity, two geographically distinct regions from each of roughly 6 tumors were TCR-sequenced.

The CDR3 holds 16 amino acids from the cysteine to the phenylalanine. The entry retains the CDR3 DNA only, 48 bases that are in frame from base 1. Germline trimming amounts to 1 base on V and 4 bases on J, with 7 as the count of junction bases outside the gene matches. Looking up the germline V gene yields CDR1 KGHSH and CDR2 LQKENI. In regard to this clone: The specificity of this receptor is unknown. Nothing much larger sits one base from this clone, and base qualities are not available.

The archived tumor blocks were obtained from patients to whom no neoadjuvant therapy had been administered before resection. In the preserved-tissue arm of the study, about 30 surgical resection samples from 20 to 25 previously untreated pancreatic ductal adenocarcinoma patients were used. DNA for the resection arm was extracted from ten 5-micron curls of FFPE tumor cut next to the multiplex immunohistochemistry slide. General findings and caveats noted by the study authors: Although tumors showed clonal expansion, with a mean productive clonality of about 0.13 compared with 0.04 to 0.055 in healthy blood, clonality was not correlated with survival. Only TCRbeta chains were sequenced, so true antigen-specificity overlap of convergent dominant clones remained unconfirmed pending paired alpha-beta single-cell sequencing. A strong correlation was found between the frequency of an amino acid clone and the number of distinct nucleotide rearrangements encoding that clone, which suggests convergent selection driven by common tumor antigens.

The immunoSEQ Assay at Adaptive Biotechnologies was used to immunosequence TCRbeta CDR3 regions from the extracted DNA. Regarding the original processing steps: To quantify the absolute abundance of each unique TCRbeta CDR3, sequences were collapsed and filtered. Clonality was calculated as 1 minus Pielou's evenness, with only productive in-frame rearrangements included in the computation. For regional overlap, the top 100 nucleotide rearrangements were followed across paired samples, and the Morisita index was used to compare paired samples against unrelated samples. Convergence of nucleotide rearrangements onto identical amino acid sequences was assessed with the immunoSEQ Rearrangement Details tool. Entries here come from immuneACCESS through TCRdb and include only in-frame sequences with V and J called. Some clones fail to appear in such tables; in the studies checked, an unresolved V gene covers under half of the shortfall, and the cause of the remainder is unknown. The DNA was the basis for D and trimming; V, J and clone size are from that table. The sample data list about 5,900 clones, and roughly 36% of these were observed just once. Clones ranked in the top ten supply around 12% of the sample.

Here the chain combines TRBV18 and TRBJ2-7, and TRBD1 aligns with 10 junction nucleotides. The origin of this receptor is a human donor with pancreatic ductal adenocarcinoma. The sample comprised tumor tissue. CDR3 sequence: CASSPRNQDRGYEQYF. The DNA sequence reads TGTGCCAGCTCACCACGAAATCAGGACAGGGGGTACGAGCAGTACTTC.